Included here is one T cell receptor beta chain sequence, with context. Its antigen remains unknown. The ends lost 5 bases at V and 5 bases at J; junction bases unmatched: 4. The CDR3 runs to 15 residues. Germline V gene lookup returns CDR1 MDHEN and CDR2 SYDVKM. The data are from a study of cytomegalovirus exposure and HLA in healthy donors. Study-level findings and limits: According to the study, 150 to 200 TCR beta chains were cytomegalovirus-associated. Relative to equally common others, HLA-associated TCR beta chains showed greater clonal expansion in a later analysis.

It was with 60 Vbeta and 13 Jbeta primers that the PCR ran. The protocol was immunoSEQ multiplex PCR, while the TCRdb copy is restricted to in-frame clones and leaves out a portion. The sample has 180,000 or so clones, over 60% seen once. The chain links TRBV28 to TRBJ1-5; 12 positions agree with TRBD1. The sequencing input was PBMCs. This clonotype was sampled from a woman between 50 and 59 years old in good health and CMV-seronegative. The CDR3 DNA sequence: TGTGCCAGCAGTCCGGGACAGGGGGCCCATCAGCCCCAGCATTTT. The encoded protein is CASSPGQGAHQPQHF.